This T cell receptor (beta chain) appears in the sequencing data of a study of cytomegalovirus exposure and HLA in healthy donors. Study-wide background: The study's early data release held 75 million to 95 million unique TCRs from HLA-typed donors.

Study findings and constraints: Some V segments, including TRBV6-2 and TRBV6-3, were excluded as indistinguishable. TCR beta V segments were, for the most part, productive about 87% or about 30% of the time in an earlier analysis.

As concerns this clone: Antigen: not known.

Looked up from germline, CDR1 is SGHNT and CDR2 is YYREEE (reference sequence). The CDR3 totals 13 residues. The ends lost 10 bases at V and 5 bases at J; junction bases unmatched: 9. 13 Jbeta primers and 60 Vbeta primers were used for the PCR. The table came from immunoSEQ multiplex PCR; TCRdb's copy has only in-frame clones and leaves some out. The sample consists of 120,000 or so clones, around 80% of them appearing once. The source material was PBMCs. The rearrangement links TRBV5-4 to TRBJ2-1; 7 bases are a match to TRBD1. The receptor's source is a female donor in good health and CMV-seronegative. The CDR3 DNA follows: TGTGCCGGAGAACAGGGGCCCAACAATGAGCAGTTCTTC. Protein sequence: CAGEQGPNNEQFF.